This entry lists 17 T cell receptor beta chains sequenced from one sample in a study of human T cells and chemical hapten exposure (dated by TCRdb to 2020 to 2022). Libraries were built with RACE. Reads for this sample came from a NextSeq 500. TCRdb's own reprocessing of the public reads used fastp at Q25 and MiXCR and kept productive beta chains. Each CDR3 protein appears once, grouped with its most common genes and DNA. The sample has approximately 97,000 distinct CDR3 sequences on record, roughly a quarter of them singletons. The top ten hold approximately 10% of the sample. Taken with the paper, the label for time point translates to: patch test 3, about 24 weeks after DPC sensitization. Explained via the paper, the treatment or condition label denotes: therapeutic diphenylcyclopropenone sensitization with weekly scalp DPC. The sequencing here drew on whole blood, taken in connection with sensitization to the hapten diphenylcyclopropenone (DPC). Receptors were obtained from a man aged 35 to 55 with alopecia areata. Some clones in this sample may be carry-over from other donors' samples.

V is TRBV12-3 or TRBV12-4 and J is TRBJ1-5; 8 bases are a match to TRBD1. The CDR3 totals 16 residues. Losses at the gene ends were 4 bases for V and 4 bases for J; bases not matched to a gene: 9. This CDR3 reads CASSSTGGMGNQPQHF. The CDR3 DNA follows: TGTGCCAGCAGTTCTACAGGGGGTATGGGGAATCAGCCCCAGCATTTT.

The CDR3 is CASSYGTGGNYGYTF. The CDR3, as DNA: TGTGCCAGCAGCTACGGGACAGGGGGGAACTATGGCTACACCTTC. The chain is built from TRBV7-9 and TRBJ1-2, with 11 nucleotides matching TRBD1. Trimming removed 4 bases from V and 2 bases from J; junction bases left unmatched: 3. CDR1 SEHNR and CDR2 FQNEAQ come from the germline V gene (reference sequence). The CDR3 spans 15 residues. Based on the CDR3 plus reference TRBV7-9 and TRBJ1-2, the full variable domain is DTGVSQNPRHKITKRGQNVTFRCDPISEHNRLYWYRQTLGQGPEFLTYFQNEAQLEKSRLLSDRFSAERPKGSFSTLEIQRTEQGDSAMYLCASSYGTGGNYGYTFGSGTRLTVV.

V usage is TRBV5-4 and J usage is TRBJ1-6; D gene ambiguous. Germline loops: CDR1 SGHNT, CDR2 YYREEE (reference sequence). This CDR3 has 12 amino acids. With 4 bases removed from V and 13 bases from J, the gap between germline ends came to 12 bases. As DNA, the CDR3 is TGTGCCAGCAGCCTGGACCGAACGCCCCTCCACTTT. Translated: CASSLDRTPLHF.

The rearrangement joins TRBV20-1 to TRBJ1-1; D is uncertain. V lost 4 bases, J lost 0 bases, and 9 bases lay in between. The CDR3 contains 13 residues. Per the germline V gene, CDR1 is DFQATT and CDR2 is SNEGSKA (reference sequence). As DNA, the CDR3 is TGCAGTGCTATACATAGACTGAACACTGAAGCTTTCTTT. Its translation is CSAIHRLNTEAFF.

The chain combines TRBV4-1 with TRBJ2-3; unclear D gene. The V end was cut by 0 bases, the J end by 2 bases, with 9 bases between. Per the germline V gene, CDR1 is MGHRA and CDR2 is YSYEKL. CDR3 size: 15 residues. Written as DNA, the CDR3 is TGCGCCAGCAGCCAAGATTACTCTCTCACAGATACGCAGTATTTT. This gives the protein CASSQDYSLTDTQYF.

This clonotype was seen many times. The chain uses TRBV28 and TRBJ2-7, with 11 bases lining up with TRBD1. J gave up 2 bases and V 3 bases, and 3 bases lay outside the gene matches. Germline CDR1 is MDHEN and CDR2 is SYDVKM. CDR3 length equals 15 residues. CDR3 coding DNA: TGTGCCAGCAGTTTGCCGGGACAGGGGGCCTACGAGCAGTACTTC. Encoded protein: CASSLPGQGAYEQYF. The complete variable domain, with remaining parts taken from reference TRBV28 and TRBJ2-7, reads DVKVTQSSRYLVKRTGEKVFLECVQDMDHENMFWYRQDPGLGLRLIYFSYDVKMKEKGDIPEGYSVSREKKERFSLILESASTNQTSMYLCASSLPGQGAYEQYFGPGTRLTVT.

This chain joins TRBV12-3 or TRBV12-4 and TRBJ2-5; weak D call: TRBD2 (5 bases). CDR3 size: 14 residues. The V and J ends lost 2 bases and 5 bases respectively, with 12 bases between them. CDR3: CASSLRSGSETQYF. The CDR3 nucleotides read TGTGCCAGCAGTTTACGCTCGGGATCGGAGACCCAGTACTTC.

The chain recombines TRBV20-1 with TRBJ1-1, with D maybe TRBD1 (5 bases). Deletions cut 2 bases from V and 4 bases from J, with 11 bases between. CDR3 size: 13 residues. Germline assignment: CDR1 DFQATT and CDR2 SNEGSKA (reference sequence). DNA for the CDR3: TGCAGTGCTAGACAGGGATTGGTCACTGAAGCTTTCTTT. Amino acid sequence: CSARQGLVTEAFF.

This clonotype appeared many times. The chain joins TRBV16 to TRBJ1-4; D not resolved. V dropped 2 bases and J dropped 7 bases, with 8 bases sitting between them. The germline CDR1 and CDR2 sequences are KGHSY and FQNENV. The CDR3 spans 13 residues. The CDR3 DNA reads as TGTGCCAGCAGCCAAGAGGGATTTGAAAAACTGTTTTTT. Protein sequence: CASSQEGFEKLFF.

This clonotype was seen a handful of times. The J gene is TRBJ2-7, the V gene TRBV6-1; possible D gene TRBD2, 5 bases. CDR1 is MNHNS and CDR2 is SASEGT in the germline V gene. The CDR3 runs to 13 residues. Trimming removed 5 bases from V and 3 bases from J, with 11 bases in between. CDR3 in amino acids: CASSLGEIYEQYF. The CDR3 DNA follows: TGTGCCAGCAGTCTCGGGGAGATCTACGAGCAGTACTTC.

The V and J genes are TRBV4-2 and TRBJ2-3; 7 bases line up with TRBD2. The CDR3 has 15 residues. In germline, CDR1 is LGHNA, CDR2 YNFKEQ. The ends lost 0 bases at V and 2 bases at J; junction bases unmatched: 2. CDR3 DNA: TGTGCCAGCAGCCAAGAAGCGGGGTCCACAGATACGCAGTATTTT. It is translated as CASSQEAGSTDTQYF.

This clonotype turned up a few times. The chain carries TRBV2 and TRBJ2-1, with 8 positions matching TRBD1. The CDR3 runs to 14 residues. The V segment lost 6 bases and the J segment 2 bases; nucleotides outside the gene matches: 3. CDR1 and CDR2 from the germline V gene are SNHLY and FYNNEI. DNA of the CDR3: TGTGCCAGCAGAGGACAGGGCACCTACAATGAGCAGTTCTTC. Its translation: CASRGQGTYNEQFF. The complete variable domain, with remaining parts taken from reference TRBV2 and TRBJ2-1, reads EPEVTQTPSHQVTQMGQEVILRCVPISNHLYFYWYRQILGQKVEFLVSFYNNEISEKSEIFDDQFSVERPDGSNFTLKIRSTKLEDSAMYFCASRGQGTYNEQFFGPGTRLTVL.

The chain recombines TRBV18 with TRBJ2-7; D is undetermined. Trimming stripped 3 bases from V and 2 bases from J, with 17 bases between. The CDR3 extends over 16 amino acids. Germline V gene data show CDR1 as KGHSH and CDR2 as LQKENI. The CDR3 coding sequence is TGTGCCAGCTCACCGTTCGTACCCTTCTCAACCTACGAGCAGTACTTC. Its translation: CASSPFVPFSTYEQYF.

The chain recombines TRBV25-1 with TRBJ1-6; D not resolved. Germline CDR1 is MGHDK and CDR2 is SYGVNS. This CDR3 has 15 amino acids. V lost 5 bases to trimming and J lost 5 bases, with 13 bases between them. DNA for the CDR3: TGTGCCAGCAGTCCGATAGGGCGAAATAATTCACCCCTCCACTTT. Translation gives CASSPIGRNNSPLHF. The full variable domain, in which reference TRBV25-1 and TRBJ1-6 provide the parts outside the CDR3, is EADIYQTPRYLVIGTGKKITLECSQTMGHDKMYWYQQDPGMELHLIHYSYGVNSTEKGDLSSESTVSRIRTEHFPLTLESARPSHTSQYLCASSPIGRNNSPLHFGNGTRLTVT.

The chain recombines TRBV7-6 with TRBJ2-7, with TRBD2 matching 7 bases. The ends lost 4 bases at V and 2 bases at J; junction bases unmatched: 2. This CDR3 region has 13 residues. Germline V gene lookup returns CDR1 SGHVS and CDR2 FNYEAQ. CDR3 in DNA: TGTGCCAGCAGCTCGGGGGGAACCTACGAGCAGTACTTC. Translated, it gives CASSSGGTYEQYF.

This clonotype has only a few counts. V is TRBV2 and J is TRBJ2-7, with 7 bases matching TRBD1. The V segment lost 5 bases and the J segment 12 bases; nucleotides outside the gene matches: 7. The CDR3 consists of 11 residues. Germline values: CDR1 SNHLY, CDR2 FYNNEI. CDR3 DNA: TGTGCCAGCAGTCTACGACAGGGCCCGTACTTC. Amino acid sequence: CASSLRQGPYF.

For the CDR3, the DNA is TGTGCCAGCAGACCGGGACAGAATTCACCCCTCCACTTT. Its translation is CASRPGQNSPLHF. The chain employs TRBV12-3 or TRBV12-4 and TRBJ1-6, with TRBD1 matching 7 bases. J gave up 7 bases and V 6 bases, and 3 bases lay outside the gene matches. The CDR3 runs to 13 residues.